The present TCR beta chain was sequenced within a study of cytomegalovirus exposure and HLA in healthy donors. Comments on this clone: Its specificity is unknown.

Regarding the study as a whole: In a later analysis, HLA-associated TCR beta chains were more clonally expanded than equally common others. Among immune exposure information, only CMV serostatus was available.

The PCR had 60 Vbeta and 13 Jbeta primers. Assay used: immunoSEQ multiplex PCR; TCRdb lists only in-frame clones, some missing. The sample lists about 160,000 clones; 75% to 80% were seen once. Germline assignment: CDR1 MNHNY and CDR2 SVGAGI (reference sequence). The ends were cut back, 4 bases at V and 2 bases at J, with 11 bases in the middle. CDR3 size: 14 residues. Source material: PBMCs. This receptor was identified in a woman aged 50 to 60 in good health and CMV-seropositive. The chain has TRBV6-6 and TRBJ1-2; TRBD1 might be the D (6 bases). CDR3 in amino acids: CASSLGRGNYGYTF. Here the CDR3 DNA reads TGTGCCAGCAGTTTGGGCAGGGGAAACTATGGCTACACCTTC.